The clone carrying this TCR beta chain was recorded at least ten times. Library preparation (for TCRbeta) was performed with unique molecular identifiers. TCRdb used MiXCR to reprocess the PCR reads, holding one entry per CDR3 protein. Here the sample spans hundreds of thousands of distinct CDR3 sequences, roughly 14% being singletons. The data are from a study of T-cell reconstitution after alpha-beta-depleted transplantation in children. Germline V gives CDR1 SGHRS, CDR2 YFSETQ. This CDR3 is 15 amino acids long. J was trimmed by 6 bases and V by 0 bases; bases with no gene match: 4. This TCR was recovered from a human donor who donated a stem cell graft to a child with Fanconi anemia. Sequenced here: PBMCs, sampled from the stem cell graft. The chain has TRBV5-1 and TRBJ2-3, with 10 bases identical to TRBD2. In DNA form, the CDR3 reads TGCGCCAGCAGCTTGGAACTAGCGGGGACCGATACGCAGTATTTT. Translation: CASSLELAGTDTQYF.